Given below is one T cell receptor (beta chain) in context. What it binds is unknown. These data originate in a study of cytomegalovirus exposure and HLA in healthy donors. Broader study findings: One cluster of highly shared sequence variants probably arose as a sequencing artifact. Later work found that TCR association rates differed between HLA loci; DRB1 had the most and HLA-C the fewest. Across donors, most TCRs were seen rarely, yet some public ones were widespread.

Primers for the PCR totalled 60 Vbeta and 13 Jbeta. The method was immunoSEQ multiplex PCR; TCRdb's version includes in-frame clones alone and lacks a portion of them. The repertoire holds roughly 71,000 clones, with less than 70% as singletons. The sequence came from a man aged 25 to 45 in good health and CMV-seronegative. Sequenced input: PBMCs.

CDR3: CASSQAMTPGSYEQYF. The CDR3 region has the DNA TGCGCCAGCAGCCAAGCTATGACCCCCGGGTCCTACGAGCAGTACTTC. The genes are TRBV4-1 and TRBJ2-7, with D uncertain. This CDR3 region has 16 residues. Deletions cut 1 base from V and 1 base from J, with 14 bases between. The germline V gene has CDR1 MGHRA and CDR2 YSYEKL.